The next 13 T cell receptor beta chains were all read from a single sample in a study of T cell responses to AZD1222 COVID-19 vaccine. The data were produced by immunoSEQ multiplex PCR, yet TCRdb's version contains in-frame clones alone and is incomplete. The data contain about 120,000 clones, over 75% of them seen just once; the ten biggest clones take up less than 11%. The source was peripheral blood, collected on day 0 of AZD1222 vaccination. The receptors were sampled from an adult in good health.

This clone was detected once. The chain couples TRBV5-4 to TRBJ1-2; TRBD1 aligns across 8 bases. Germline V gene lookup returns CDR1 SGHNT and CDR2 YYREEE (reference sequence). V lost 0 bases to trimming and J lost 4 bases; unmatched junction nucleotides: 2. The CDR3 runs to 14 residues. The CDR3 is CASSLAGGSYGYTF. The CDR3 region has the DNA TGTGCCAGCAGCTTGGCAGGGGGCAGCTATGGCTACACCTTC. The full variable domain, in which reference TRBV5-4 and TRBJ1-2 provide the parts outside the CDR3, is ETGVTQSPTHLIKTRGQQVTLRCSSQSGHNTVSWYQQALGQGPQFIFQYYREEENGRGNFPPRFSGLQFPNYSSELNVNALELDDSALYLCASSLAGGSYGYTFGSGTRLTVV.

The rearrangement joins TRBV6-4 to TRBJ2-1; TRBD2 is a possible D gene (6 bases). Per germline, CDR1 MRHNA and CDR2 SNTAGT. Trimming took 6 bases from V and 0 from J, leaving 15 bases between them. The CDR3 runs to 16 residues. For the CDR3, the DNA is TGTGCCAGCAGCAGGGAGGCAAGTCTCTCCTACAATGAGCAGTTCTTC. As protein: CASSREASLSYNEQFF.

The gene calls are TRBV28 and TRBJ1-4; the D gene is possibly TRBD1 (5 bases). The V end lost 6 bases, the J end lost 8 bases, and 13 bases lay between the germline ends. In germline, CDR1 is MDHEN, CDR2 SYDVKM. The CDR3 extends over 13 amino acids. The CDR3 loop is CASSPGAEEKLFF. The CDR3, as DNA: TGTGCCAGCAGCCCCGGGGCAGAGGAAAAACTGTTTTTT.

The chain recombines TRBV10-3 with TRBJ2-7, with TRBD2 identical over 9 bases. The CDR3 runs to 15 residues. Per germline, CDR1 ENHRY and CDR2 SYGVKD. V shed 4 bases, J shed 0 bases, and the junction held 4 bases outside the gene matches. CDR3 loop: CAISALAGSSYEQYF. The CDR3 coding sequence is TGTGCCATCAGTGCGCTAGCGGGGAGCTCCTACGAGCAGTACTTC.

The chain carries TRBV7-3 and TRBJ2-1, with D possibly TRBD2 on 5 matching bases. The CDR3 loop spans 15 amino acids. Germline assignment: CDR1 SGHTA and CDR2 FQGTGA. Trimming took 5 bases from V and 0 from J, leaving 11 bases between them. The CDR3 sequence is CASSTSGSSYNEQFF. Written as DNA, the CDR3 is TGTGCCAGCAGCACCAGCGGTAGCTCCTACAATGAGCAGTTCTTC.

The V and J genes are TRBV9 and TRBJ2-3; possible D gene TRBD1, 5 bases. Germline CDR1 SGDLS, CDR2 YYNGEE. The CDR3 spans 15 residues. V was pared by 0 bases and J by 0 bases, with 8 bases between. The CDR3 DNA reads TGTGCCAGCAGCGTAGTGGACACCAGCACAGATACGCAGTATTTT. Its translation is CASSVVDTSTDTQYF.

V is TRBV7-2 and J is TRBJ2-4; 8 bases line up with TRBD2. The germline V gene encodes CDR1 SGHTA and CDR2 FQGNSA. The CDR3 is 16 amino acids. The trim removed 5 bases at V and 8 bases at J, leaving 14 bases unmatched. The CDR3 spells CASSPTGGAGAHIQYF. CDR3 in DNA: TGTGCCAGCAGCCCTACCGGGGGAGCGGGAGCTCACATTCAGTACTTC.

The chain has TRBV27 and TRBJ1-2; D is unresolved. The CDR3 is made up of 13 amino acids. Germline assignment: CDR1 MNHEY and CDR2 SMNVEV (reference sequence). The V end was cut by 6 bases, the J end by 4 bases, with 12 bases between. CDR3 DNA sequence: TGTGCCAGCAGGAGGTCGGTTTCCTATGGCTACACCTTC. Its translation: CASRRSVSYGYTF.

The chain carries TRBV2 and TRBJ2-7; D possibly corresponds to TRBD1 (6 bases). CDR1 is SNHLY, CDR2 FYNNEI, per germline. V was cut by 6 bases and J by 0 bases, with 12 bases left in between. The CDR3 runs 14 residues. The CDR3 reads CASRRTDRSYEQYF. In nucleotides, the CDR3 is TGTGCCAGCAGACGGACAGACCGCTCCTACGAGCAGTACTTC. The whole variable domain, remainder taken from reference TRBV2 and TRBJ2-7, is EPEVTQTPSHQVTQMGQEVILRCVPISNHLYFYWYRQILGQKVEFLVSFYNNEISEKSEIFDDQFSVERPDGSNFTLKIRSTKLEDSAMYFCASRRTDRSYEQYFGPGTRLTVT.

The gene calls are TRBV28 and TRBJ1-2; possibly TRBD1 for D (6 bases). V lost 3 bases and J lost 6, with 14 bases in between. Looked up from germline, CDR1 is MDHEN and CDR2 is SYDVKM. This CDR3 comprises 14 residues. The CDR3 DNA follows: TGTGCCAGCAGTTTCTGGGCACAGGGCCATGGCTACACCTTC. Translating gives CASSFWAQGHGYTF.

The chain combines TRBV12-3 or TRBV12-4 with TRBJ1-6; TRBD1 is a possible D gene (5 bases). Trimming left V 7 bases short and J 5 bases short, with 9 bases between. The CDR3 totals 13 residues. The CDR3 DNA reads TGTGCCAGCACCAAGACAGATAATTCACCCCTCCACTTT. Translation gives CASTKTDNSPLHF.

The CDR3 loop reads CASSLGLGYTYTF. CDR3 coding DNA: TGTGCCAGCAGCTTAGGACTGGGCTATACCTACACCTTC. The gene calls are TRBV11-2 and TRBJ1-2; D remains ambiguous. V shed 1 base and J shed 10 bases, with 13 bases lying between them. The germline V gene has CDR1 SGHAT and CDR2 FQNNGV. The CDR3 covers 13 residues.

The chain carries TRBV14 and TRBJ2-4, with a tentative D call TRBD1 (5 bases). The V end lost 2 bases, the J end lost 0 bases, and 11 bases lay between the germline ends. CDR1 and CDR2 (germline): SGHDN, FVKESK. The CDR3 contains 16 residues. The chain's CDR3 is CASSQPQGLAKNIQYF. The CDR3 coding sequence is TGTGCCAGCAGCCAACCTCAGGGATTAGCCAAAAACATTCAGTACTTC.